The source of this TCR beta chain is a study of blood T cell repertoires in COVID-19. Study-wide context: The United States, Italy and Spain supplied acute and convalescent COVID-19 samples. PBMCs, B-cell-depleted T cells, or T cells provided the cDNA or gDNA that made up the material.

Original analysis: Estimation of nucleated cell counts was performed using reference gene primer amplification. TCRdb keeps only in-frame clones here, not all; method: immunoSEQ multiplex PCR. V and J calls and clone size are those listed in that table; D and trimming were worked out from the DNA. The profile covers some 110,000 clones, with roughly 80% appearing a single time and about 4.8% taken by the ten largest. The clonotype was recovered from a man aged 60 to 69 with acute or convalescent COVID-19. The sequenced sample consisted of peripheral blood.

The CDR3 sequence is CASPKGQAAGANVLTF. The CDR3 bases are TGTGCCAGCCCCAAAGGACAGGCTGCTGGGGCCAACGTCCTGACTTTC. The chain uses TRBV18 and TRBJ2-6; 7 positions match TRBD1. The CDR3 is 16 amino acids. The trim removed 8 bases at V and 2 bases at J, leaving 9 bases unmatched. Germline CDR1 and CDR2: KGHSH and LQKENI.